This T cell receptor (beta chain) was profiled in a study of control samples from healthy donors and cancer patients. Using immunoSEQ multiplex PCR, the repertoire was profiled, and TCRdb retains in-frame clones only, with some absent. The sample records approximately 150,000 clones, 75% to 95% being singletons. CDR1 LGHDT and CDR2 YNNKEL come from the germline V gene (reference sequence). The junction had 3 bases not matched to a gene; V was cut back by 1 base and J by 6 bases. The CDR3 consists of 15 residues. The chain uses TRBV3-1 (or the pseudogene TRBV3-2) and TRBJ1-5; 10 bases are a match to TRBD1. The sequenced material came from blood. This TCR was recovered from a man aged 30-40 years in good health. The CDR3 region has the DNA TGTGCCAGCAGCCAAGGACAGGGGGCCGGTCAGCCCCAGCATTTT. Protein sequence: CASSQGQGAGQPQHF.